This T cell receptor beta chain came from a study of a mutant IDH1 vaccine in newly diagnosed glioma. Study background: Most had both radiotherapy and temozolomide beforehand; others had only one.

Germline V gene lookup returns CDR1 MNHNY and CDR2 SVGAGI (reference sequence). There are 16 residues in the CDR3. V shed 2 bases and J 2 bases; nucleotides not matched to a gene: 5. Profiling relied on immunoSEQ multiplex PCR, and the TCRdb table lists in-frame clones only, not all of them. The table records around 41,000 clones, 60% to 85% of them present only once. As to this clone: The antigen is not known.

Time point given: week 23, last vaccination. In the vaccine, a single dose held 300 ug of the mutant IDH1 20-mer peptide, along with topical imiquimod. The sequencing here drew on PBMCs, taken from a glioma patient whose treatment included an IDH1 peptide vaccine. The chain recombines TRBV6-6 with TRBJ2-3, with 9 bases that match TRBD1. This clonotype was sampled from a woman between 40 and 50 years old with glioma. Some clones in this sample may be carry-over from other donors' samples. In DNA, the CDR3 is TGTGCCAGCAGTTACCCCGGGACAGGGTACACAGATACGCAGTATTTT. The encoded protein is CASSYPGTGYTDTQYF.